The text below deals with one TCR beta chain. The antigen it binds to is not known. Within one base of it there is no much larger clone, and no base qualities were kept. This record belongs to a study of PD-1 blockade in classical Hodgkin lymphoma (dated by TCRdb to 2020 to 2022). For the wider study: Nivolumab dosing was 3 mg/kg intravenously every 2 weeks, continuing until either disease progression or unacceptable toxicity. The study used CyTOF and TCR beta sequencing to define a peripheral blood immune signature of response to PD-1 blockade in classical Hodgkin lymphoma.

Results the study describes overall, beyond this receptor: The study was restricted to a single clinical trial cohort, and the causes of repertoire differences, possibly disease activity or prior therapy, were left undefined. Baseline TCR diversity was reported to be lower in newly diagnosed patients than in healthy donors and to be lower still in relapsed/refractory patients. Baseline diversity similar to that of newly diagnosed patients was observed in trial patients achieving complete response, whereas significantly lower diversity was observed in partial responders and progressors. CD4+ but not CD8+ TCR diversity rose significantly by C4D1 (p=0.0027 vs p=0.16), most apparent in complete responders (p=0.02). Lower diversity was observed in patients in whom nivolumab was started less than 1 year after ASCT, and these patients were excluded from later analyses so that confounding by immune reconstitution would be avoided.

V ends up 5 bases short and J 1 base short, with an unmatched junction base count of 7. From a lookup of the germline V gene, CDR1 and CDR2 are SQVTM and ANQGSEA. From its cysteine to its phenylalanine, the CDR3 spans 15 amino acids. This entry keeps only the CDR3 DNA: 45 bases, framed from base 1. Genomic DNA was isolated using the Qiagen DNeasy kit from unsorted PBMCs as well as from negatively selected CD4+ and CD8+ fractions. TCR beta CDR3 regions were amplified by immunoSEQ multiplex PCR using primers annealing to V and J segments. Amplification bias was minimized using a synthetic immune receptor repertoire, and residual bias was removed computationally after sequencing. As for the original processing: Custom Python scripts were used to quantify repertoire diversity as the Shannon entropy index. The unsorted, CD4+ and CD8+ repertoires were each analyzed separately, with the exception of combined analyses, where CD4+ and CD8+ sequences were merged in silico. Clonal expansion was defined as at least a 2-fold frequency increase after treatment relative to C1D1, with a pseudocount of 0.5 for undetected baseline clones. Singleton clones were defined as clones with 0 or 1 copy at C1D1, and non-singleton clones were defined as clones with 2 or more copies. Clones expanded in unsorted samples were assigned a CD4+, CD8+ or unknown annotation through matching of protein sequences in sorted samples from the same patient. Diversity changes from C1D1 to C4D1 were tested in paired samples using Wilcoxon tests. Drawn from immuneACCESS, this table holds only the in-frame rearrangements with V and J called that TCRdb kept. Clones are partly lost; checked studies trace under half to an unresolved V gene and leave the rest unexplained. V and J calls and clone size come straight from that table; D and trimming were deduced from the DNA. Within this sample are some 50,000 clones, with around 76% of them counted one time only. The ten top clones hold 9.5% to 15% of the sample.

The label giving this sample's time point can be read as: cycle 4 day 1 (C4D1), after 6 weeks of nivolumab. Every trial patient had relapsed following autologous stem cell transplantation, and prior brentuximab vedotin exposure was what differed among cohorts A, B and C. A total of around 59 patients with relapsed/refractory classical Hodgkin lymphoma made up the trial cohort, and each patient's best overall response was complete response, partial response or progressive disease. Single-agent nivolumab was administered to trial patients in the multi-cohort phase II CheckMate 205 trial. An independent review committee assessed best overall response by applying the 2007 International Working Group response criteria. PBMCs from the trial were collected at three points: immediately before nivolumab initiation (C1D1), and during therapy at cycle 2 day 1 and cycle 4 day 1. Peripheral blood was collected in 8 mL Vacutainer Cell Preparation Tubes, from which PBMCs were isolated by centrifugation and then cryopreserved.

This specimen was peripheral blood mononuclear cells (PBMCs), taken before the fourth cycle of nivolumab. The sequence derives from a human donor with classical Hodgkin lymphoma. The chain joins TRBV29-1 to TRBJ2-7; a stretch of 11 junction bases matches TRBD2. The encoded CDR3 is CSVSRRLAGSYEQYF. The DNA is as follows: TGCAGCGTTTCCAGGCGACTAGCGGGGTCCTACGAGCAGTACTTC.